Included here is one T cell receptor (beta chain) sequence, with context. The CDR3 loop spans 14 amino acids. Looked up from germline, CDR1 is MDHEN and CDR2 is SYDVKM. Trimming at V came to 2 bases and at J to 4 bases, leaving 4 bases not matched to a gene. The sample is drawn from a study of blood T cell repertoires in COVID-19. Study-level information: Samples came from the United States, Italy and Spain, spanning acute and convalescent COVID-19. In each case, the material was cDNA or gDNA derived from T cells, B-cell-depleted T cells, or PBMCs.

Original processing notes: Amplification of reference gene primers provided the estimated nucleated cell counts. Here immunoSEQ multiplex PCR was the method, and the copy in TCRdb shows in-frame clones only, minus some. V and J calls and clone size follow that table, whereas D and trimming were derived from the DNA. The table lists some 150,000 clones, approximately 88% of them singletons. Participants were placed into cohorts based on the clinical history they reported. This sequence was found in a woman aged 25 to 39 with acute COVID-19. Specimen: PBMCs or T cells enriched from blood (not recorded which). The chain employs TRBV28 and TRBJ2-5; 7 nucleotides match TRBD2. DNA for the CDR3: TGTGCCAGCAGTTTAGGGCGGGAGATAGAGACCCAGTACTTC. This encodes CASSLGREIETQYF.